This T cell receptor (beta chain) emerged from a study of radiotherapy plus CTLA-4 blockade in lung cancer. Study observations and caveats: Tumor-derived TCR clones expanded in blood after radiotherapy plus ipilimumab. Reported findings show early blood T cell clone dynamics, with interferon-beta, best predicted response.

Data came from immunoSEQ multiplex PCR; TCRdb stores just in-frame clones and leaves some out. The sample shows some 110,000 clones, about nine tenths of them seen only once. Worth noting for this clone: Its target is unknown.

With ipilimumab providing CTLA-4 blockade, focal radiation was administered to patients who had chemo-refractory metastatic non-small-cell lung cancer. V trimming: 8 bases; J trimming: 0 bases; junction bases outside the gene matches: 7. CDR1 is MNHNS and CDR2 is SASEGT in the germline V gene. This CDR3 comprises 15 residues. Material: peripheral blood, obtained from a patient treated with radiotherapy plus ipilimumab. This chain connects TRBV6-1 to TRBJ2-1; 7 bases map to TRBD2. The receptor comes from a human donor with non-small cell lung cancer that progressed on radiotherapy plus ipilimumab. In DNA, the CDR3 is TGTGCCAGCCAGCAGGGCGGGAGCTCCTACAATGAGCAGTTCTTC. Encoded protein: CASQQGGSSYNEQFF.